Sequencing of this T cell receptor (beta chain) was carried out in a study of blood T cells in healthy people across ages (dated by TCRdb to 2013 to 2016). The study in broad terms: In model experiments, template switching captured roughly one uniquely barcoded TCR beta cDNA molecule for every two T cells. The study measured age-related changes in TCR beta repertoire diversity using deep sequencing normalized with unique cDNA molecular identifiers. Four age groups were formed from the donors: young (average about 15 years), middle-aged (roughly 38), aged (about 62) and long-lived (82). To avoid experimental bias, donors of different ages were spread randomly across the sequencing lanes. The study analyzed two additional independent replicas of 1 million unique cDNA reads from the same blood draw for two donors, one aged 18 to 30 and one aged 80 or older.

The full study reports these points: Bulk unsorted PBMC profiling prevented conclusive comparison of naive and antigen-experienced compartments. Compared with the aged group, the long-lived group had more naive CD4+ T cells, fewer expanded clones and increased TCR diversity, a pattern suggesting age selection. Observed TCR beta diversity per million T cells fell roughly linearly with age, and a significant reduction was already apparent by age about 43. Estimates of total diversity based on one million sequenced T cells were regarded as lower bounds and as underestimates. Donor CMV infection status was unknown, potentially confounding age-related changes in expanded clonotypes. Observed TCR beta diversity correlated strongly with the percentage of naive T cells measured by flow cytometry.

Preparation of the library involved 5' RACE. The run used an Illumina HiSeq 2500. A second about 7 to 11 cycle PCR used a sample-barcoded 5' primer and a J-beta primer mix. Each TCR beta cDNA molecule received a unique molecular identifier from a template-switch 5' adaptor carrying 12 random nucleotides. Each sample yielded at least 3 million CDR3-containing paired-end reads. The Mint cDNA synthesis kit, primed by a TRBC-specific oligonucleotide, was used to synthesize first-strand cDNA from all RNA. Following uracil-DNA glycosylase treatment, a first 18-cycle PCR with universal primers M1SS and BC2_uni_R was performed on all cDNA. The paper's data handling went like this. For normalization, 1 million high-quality reads, each with a distinct molecular identifier, were randomly selected from each sample. Reads with shared molecular identifiers were discarded instead of being binned into consensus sequences. MiTCR, set to a Q25 quality threshold and the strictest error-elimination algorithm, was used for CDR3 identification, clonotype clustering and error correction. A nonparametric unseen species model with Euler transformation was used to estimate lower-bound total TCR beta diversity. The public reads were quality trimmed at Q25 with fastp and then assembled into clones with MiXCR by TCRdb, keeping productive beta chains. Rows are unified per CDR3 protein, each entry keeping the most common DNA and genes. The V and J calls follow TCRdb's processing rather than the paper's. Counted in this sample were 850,000 to 1,000,000 distinct CDR3 sequences; roughly half of them appeared once. Jointly, the top ten make up about 20% of the sample.

With regard to this clonotype: Its antigen is unknown. Base qualities are not at hand, and no much larger clone is one base apart.

The donors were roughly 39 Caucasian individuals from Russia, aged roughly 6 to 95 years, who were systemically healthy. About 10 milliliters of peripheral blood were drawn from each donor into EDTA-treated Vacutainer tubes. Ficoll-Paque density-gradient centrifugation was used to isolate PBMCs, with at least 7 million obtained per sample. Total RNA was extracted from PBMCs with Trizol reagent, with at least 6 micrograms obtained per sample. For every donor, an aliquot of PBMCs went through flow cytometry to measure the percentages of naive CD45RAhigh/CD27high T cells. V loses 0 bases, J loses 9 bases, and the germline ends lie 17 bases apart. From its cysteine to its phenylalanine, the CDR3 spans 15 amino acids. Of all the DNA, just the CDR3 is kept, 45 bases in frame from base 1. According to the germline V gene (reference sequence), CDR1 reads LGHDT and CDR2 reads YNNKEL.

Sequencing was performed on blood. The sequence was obtained from a woman aged 60-75 years in good health. The rearrangement joined TRBV3-1 to TRBJ1-2; the D gene is possibly TRBD1, with 5 bases matching. This receptor carries the CDR3 CASSQEGQGLFSYTF. At the DNA level, the sequence is TGTGCCAGCAGCCAAGAGGGTCAGGGCCTATTTAGCTACACCTTC.